One sample yielded the 20 T cell receptor beta chains listed below, sequenced in a study of blood T cells in healthy people across ages (dated by TCRdb to 2013 to 2016). The library was built by means of 5' RACE. Sequencing was performed on an Illumina HiSeq 2500. A second PCR of about 7 to 12 cycles was run with a J-beta primer mix and a sample-barcoded 5' primer. TCRdb ran its own pipeline on the public reads, namely fastp trimming at Q25 and MiXCR clone calling, and kept in-frame beta chains. Entries are consolidated by CDR3 protein sequence, retaining the most common genes and DNA. The sample includes about 640,000 distinct CDR3 sequences, with about 30% observed a single time. 15% to 19% of the sample is in the top ten clones. The sample taken for sequencing was blood. These receptors all come from a woman aged 80 or older in good health.

For this clonotype: A much larger clonotype is one base distant, so this may be a read error. The chain is built from TRBV6-2 or TRBV6-3 and TRBJ2-1; D not resolved. CDR1 is MNHEY, CDR2 SVGEGT, per germline. Deletions cut 5 bases from V and 11 bases from J, with 13 bases between. The CDR3 runs to 12 residues. CDR3 DNA sequence: TGTGCCAGCAGTCACCTCGAGCGTCAGCAGTTCTTC. This codes for CASSHLERQQFF.

There are a few counts of this clonotype. A much larger clone sits a single nucleotide away, making a read error possible. The chain has TRBV4-2 and TRBJ2-3; the D gene is possibly TRBD2 (5 bases). The germline V gene has CDR1 LGHNA and CDR2 YNFKEQ. The CDR3 runs 18 residues. This chain's CDR3 is CVSSQGRAPSRDTDTQYF. The CDR3 DNA follows: TGTGTCAGCAGCCAAGGGAGAGCCCCCTCTAGAGACACAGATACGCAGTATTTT.

This rearrangement joins TRBV7-2 to TRBJ1-3; D may be TRBD1 (5 bases). Trimming stripped 3 bases from V and 3 bases from J, with 9 bases between. The CDR3 contains 14 residues. CDR1 is SGHTA and CDR2 is FQGNSA in the germline V gene. CDR3: CASSFTGGGNTIYF. The CDR3 DNA is TGTGCCAGCAGCTTTACAGGCGGTGGAAACACCATATATTTT.

This clonotype was recorded at least ten times. CDR3 residues: CASSQEWGYNSPLHF. CDR3 coding DNA: TGCGCCAGCAGCCAAGAATGGGGTTATAATTCACCCCTCCACTTT. This sequence joins TRBV4-3 and TRBJ1-6; D uncertain. V was clipped by 0 bases and J by 4 bases, with 7 bases between them. CDR3 length: 15 residues. Germline CDR1 and CDR2: LGHNA and YSLEER.

This clonotype showed up just a few times. Just one base apart from a much larger clone, this may be a read error. The chain is built from TRBV29-1 and TRBJ2-1; D is uncertain. The end of the DNA aligns better with TRBJ2-7, so the J call may be wrong. Germline CDR1 is SQVTM and CDR2 is ANQGSEA. The CDR3 extends over 10 amino acids. CDR3 sequence: CSARNNEQYF. The CDR3 DNA reads TGCAGCGCCAGGAATAATGAGCAGTACTTC.

The V gene is TRBV6-1, the J gene TRBJ2-3; maybe TRBD2 (7 bases). The CDR3 length is 17 residues. Germline CDR1 reads MNHNS; CDR2 reads SASEGT. Trimming left V 1 base short and J 4 bases short, with 18 bases between. In DNA form, the CDR3 reads TGTGCCAGCAGTGAAGTTGGGGGGGCCGTCGGCGCAGATACGCAGTATTTT. Translation gives CASSEVGGAVGADTQYF.

In this sample, this clonotype turned up many times. V and J are TRBV6-1 and TRBJ2-5; TRBD2 matches at 11 bases. With 6 bases clipped from V and 5 bases from J, the junction kept 5 bases outside the gene matches. Germline loops: CDR1 MNHNS, CDR2 SASEGT. This CDR3 contains 14 residues. DNA for the CDR3: TGTGCCAGCAGAGCTAGCGGGGGGTGGGAGACCCAGTACTTC. The encoded protein is CASRASGGWETQYF.

This clonotype has more than one count but fewer than ten. The chain has TRBV6-2 or TRBV6-3 and TRBJ2-1, with TRBD2 matching over 16 bases. The assigned J gene may be wrong: the sequence end matches TRBJ2-7 better. From germline, CDR1 is MNHEY and CDR2 SVGEGT. The CDR3 covers 17 residues. CDR3 loop: CASSGTSGGGPYNEQYF. Here the CDR3 DNA reads TGTGCCAGCAGTGGGACTAGCGGGGGGGGACCCTACAATGAGCAGTACTTC.

Comment on this clonotype: A read error may be the cause here, since a much bigger clone is one base away. The chain has TRBV5-6 and TRBJ2-1, with 8 bases that match TRBD1. TRBJ2-7 matches the DNA end more closely, so the J call is doubtful. The CDR3 length is 17 residues. Germline V lookup: CDR1 SGHDT, CDR2 YYEEEE. CDR3 sequence: CASSLETGVGSYNEQYF. CDR3 DNA sequence: TGTGCCAGCAGCTTAGAGACAGGGGTCGGCTCCTACAATGAGCAGTACTTC.

This clonotype was seen at least ten times. The chain has TRBV20-1 and TRBJ2-7, with D maybe TRBD2 (6 bases). The CDR3 is 13 amino acids. V was trimmed by 3 bases and J by 4 bases, leaving 13 bases between them. CDR1 and CDR2 from the germline V gene are DFQATT and SNEGSKA (reference sequence). DNA of the CDR3: TGCAGTGCTAGGGACGCGCGGGGTTACGAGCAGTACTTC. Amino acid sequence: CSARDARGYEQYF.

As regards this clonotype: A read error may explain this, as a much larger clone is one base away. The J gene is TRBJ1-2, the V gene TRBV3-1; D not resolved. Per germline, CDR1 LGHDT and CDR2 YNNKEL (reference sequence). The V and J ends lost 0 bases and 7 bases respectively, with 15 bases between them. There are 15 residues in the CDR3. CDR3 residues: CASSQEGGILCGYTF. The DNA for the CDR3 is TGTGCCAGCAGCCAAGAAGGAGGGATCCTCTGTGGCTACACCTTC.

This clonotype was detected a few times. The chain joins TRBV30 to TRBJ1-5; weak D call: TRBD1 (5 bases). The CDR3 contains 14 residues. The germline CDR1 and CDR2 sequences are GTSNPN and SVGIG (reference sequence). V lost 5 bases to trimming and J lost 3 bases, with 14 bases between them. CDR3 sequence: CAWAMGGYNQPQHF. The CDR3 coding sequence is TGTGCCTGGGCTATGGGGGGGTACAATCAGCCCCAGCATTTT. Full variable domain (outside the CDR3, taken from reference TRBV30 and TRBJ1-5): SQTIHQWPATLVQPVGSPLSLECTVEGTSNPNLYWYRQAAGRGLQLLFYSVGIGQISSEVPQNLSASRPQDRQFILSSKKLLLSDSGFYLCAWAMGGYNQPQHFGDGTRLSIL.

This clonotype was counted at least ten times. V and J are TRBV20-1 and TRBJ2-5, with TRBD2 matching over 9 bases. The ends lost 4 bases at V and 9 bases at J; junction bases unmatched: 15. Germline values: CDR1 DFQATT, CDR2 SNEGSKA (reference sequence). The CDR3 runs 15 residues. In nucleotides, the CDR3 is TGCAGTGCTACCCTAAGTAGCGGGGGTCTTAGGGCCCAGTACTTC. It is translated as CSATLSSGGLRAQYF.

At least ten counts were recorded for this clonotype. A much larger clone is a single base away; this may be a read error. This chain links TRBV6-2 or TRBV6-3 with TRBJ2-5; D uncertain. Germline V gene data show CDR1 as MNHEY and CDR2 as SVGEGT. Trimming cost V 6 bases and J 4 bases, with 9 bases left between them. This CDR3 is built from 12 residues. CDR3: CASSPTPETQYF. CDR3 in DNA: TGTGCCAGCAGCCCCACCCCAGAGACCCAGTACTTC.

This chain joins TRBV12-3 or TRBV12-4 and TRBJ2-1, with no clear D. With 5 bases removed from V and 15 bases from J, the gap between germline ends came to 17 bases. CDR3 length: 12 amino acids. The CDR3 loop reads CASSHSKWARFF. In nucleotides, the CDR3 is TGTGCCAGCAGTCATTCAAAGTGGGCTCGGTTCTTC.

This clonotype was detected many times. The V and J genes are TRBV5-6 and TRBJ2-1, with D unresolved. V lost 2 bases and J 4 bases, leaving 13 bases between the germline ends. CDR1 is SGHDT and CDR2 is YYEEEE in the germline V gene. The CDR3 sequence is 15 residues long. The CDR3 here is CASSFPDGFYNEQFF. The CDR3 DNA is TGTGCCAGCAGCTTCCCGGACGGATTTTACAATGAGCAGTTCTTC.

This clonotype was recorded at least ten times. J is TRBJ2-4 and V is TRBV7-2; a possible D gene is TRBD2 (6 bases). Between the trimmed V and J ends, which lost 1 base and 0 bases, there was a span of 13 bases. Per germline, CDR1 SGHTA and CDR2 FQGNSA. The CDR3 contains 17 residues. The CDR3: CASSLERALLAKNIQYF. DNA of the CDR3: TGTGCCAGCAGCTTAGAGCGGGCGTTGCTAGCCAAAAACATTCAGTACTTC.

In its sample, this clonotype was seen many times. The chain uses TRBV20-1 and TRBJ2-3, with D possibly being TRBD1 (6 bases). Per the germline V gene, CDR1 is DFQATT and CDR2 is SNEGSKA (reference sequence). The CDR3 contains 15 residues. V was clipped by 2 bases and J by 9 bases, with 21 bases between them. This CDR3 reads CSARLPGHPYGTQYF. Written as DNA, the CDR3 is TGCAGTGCTAGACTCCCGGGACACCCTTATGGGACGCAGTATTTT.

This clonotype has a count of ten or more. The chain has TRBV20-1 and TRBJ2-1; 14 bases agree with TRBD2. The trim removed 6 bases at V and 7 bases at J, leaving 8 bases unmatched. This CDR3 contains 15 residues. The V gene's germline CDR1 is DFQATT and CDR2 SNEGSKA (reference sequence). The CDR3 here is CSAPRLAGGHNEQFF. DNA for the CDR3: TGCAGTGCCCCCAGACTAGCGGGGGGGCATAATGAGCAGTTCTTC.

The chain joins TRBV7-8 to TRBJ2-2; TRBD2 is a possible D gene (5 bases). Germline V lookup: CDR1 SGHVS, CDR2 FQNEAQ. There are 15 residues in the CDR3. V was clipped by 3 bases and J by 1 base, with 9 bases between them. The CDR3 here is CASSFQDWNTGELFF. The CDR3 DNA is TGTGCCAGCAGCTTCCAGGACTGGAACACCGGGGAGCTGTTTTTT.